The T cell receptor beta chain under discussion was sequenced for a study of T cells in Graves' hyperthyroidism and ophthalmopathy. Using RNA transcripts as the source, TCR beta CDR3 regions were amplified. HTBI primers were employed in a first-round RT-PCR of the TCR CDR3. From the multiplex PCR reads, TCRdb called clonotypes with MiXCR, one entry per CDR3 protein. The sample shows some 580,000 distinct CDR3 sequences, more than 15% of them seen only once. The diagnoses drew upon clinical symptoms, serum thyroxine and TRAb, thyroid ultrasound and orbital computed tomography. This TCR derives from a woman in her forties with Graves' ophthalmopathy. Sequencing input: blood.

DNA for the CDR3: TGTGCCAGCAGTTTAGGGCAGGGGGGGGCTGGAAACACCATATATTTT. This gives the protein CASSLGQGGAGNTIYF. The genes are TRBV12-3 or TRBV12-4 and TRBJ1-3, with 7 nucleotides matching TRBD1. Unmatched junction bases numbered 5, after V lost 1 base and J lost 2 bases. The CDR3 contains 16 residues.